Below, 17 T cell receptor beta chains from the same sample are listed, as sequenced in a study of shared clonotypes between healthy human individuals. The assay was immunoSEQ multiplex PCR, and TCRdb's table has in-frame clones only and misses some. The repertoire includes hundreds of thousands of clones, around 96% of them detected once, and roughly 0.06% sits in the top ten. Sample: naive CD4+ T cells sorted from blood. Stated subset: CD45RA+ positively selected. These receptors were collected from a woman in her twenties or thirties in good health.

The CDR3 protein is CASRGLGIYEQYF. The CDR3 bases are TGTGCCAGTAGGGGACTGGGGATCTACGAGCAGTACTTC. The rearrangement joins TRBV19 to TRBJ2-5, with a weak D call TRBD2 (6 bases). The assigned J gene may be wrong: the sequence end matches TRBJ2-7 better. This CDR3 spans 13 amino acids. CDR1 and CDR2 from the germline V gene are LNHDA and SQIVND (reference sequence).

The V call is TRBV5-1, the J call TRBJ2-2; a possible D gene is TRBD2 (7 bases). The CDR3 loop spans 16 amino acids. The germline CDR1 and CDR2 sequences are SGHRS and YFSETQ. Trimming took off 4 bases at V and 4 bases at J, with 17 bases between the two ends. The CDR3 sequence: CASSPGATSRTGELFF. In nucleotides, the CDR3 is TGCGCCAGCAGCCCAGGGGCGACTAGCCGCACCGGGGAGCTGTTTTTT. Variable domain in full (rest from reference TRBV5-1 and TRBJ2-2): KAGVTQTPRYLIKTRGQQVTLSCSPISGHRSVSWYQQTPGQGLQFLFEYFSETQRNKGNFPGRFSGRQFSNSRSEMNVSTLELGDSALYLCASSPGATSRTGELFFGEGSRLTVL.

The V and J genes are TRBV28 and TRBJ2-5, with D perhaps being TRBD1 or TRBD2 (5 bases each). Germline assignment: CDR1 MDHEN and CDR2 SYDVKM. CDR3 length equals 15 residues. Trimming stripped 7 bases from V and 9 bases from J, with 24 bases between. The chain's CDR3 is CASKPGDPVVMAQYF. CDR3 DNA: TGTGCCAGCAAACCCGGGGACCCGGTGGTTATGGCCCAGTACTTC.

The rearrangement links TRBV5-1 to TRBJ2-5, with a tentative D call TRBD1 (6 bases). Trimming stripped 3 bases from V and 1 base from J, with 10 bases between. CDR1 and CDR2 (germline): SGHRS, YFSETQ. This CDR3 region has 14 residues. The CDR3 is CASSSGQIQETQYF. The DNA for the CDR3 is TGCGCCAGCAGCTCCGGACAGATCCAAGAGACCCAGTACTTC.

The chain employs TRBV5-6 and TRBJ1-2; no clear D gene. The length of the CDR3 is 14 residues. The germline V gene has CDR1 SGHDT and CDR2 YYEEEE. V was trimmed by 0 bases and J by 0 bases, leaving 6 bases between them. The CDR3 spells CASSLGSTNYGYTF. The CDR3 DNA sequence: TGTGCCAGCAGCTTGGGTTCAACTAACTATGGCTACACCTTC. Full variable domain (outside the CDR3, taken from reference TRBV5-6 and TRBJ1-2): DAGVTQSPTHLIKTRGQQVTLRCSPKSGHDTVSWYQQALGQGPQFIFQYYEEEERQRGNFPDRFSGHQFPNYSSELNVNALLLGDSALYLCASSLGSTNYGYTFGSGTRLTVV.

The chain recombines TRBV30 with TRBJ1-2; 8 bases map to TRBD1. V lost 2 bases and J lost 5; bases outside the gene matches: 13. Germline values: CDR1 GTSNPN, CDR2 SVGIG (reference sequence). This CDR3 has 16 amino acids. The CDR3 sequence is CAWSPPGTGSLYGYTF. CDR3 nucleotides: TGTGCCTGGAGTCCTCCTGGGACAGGATCCCTTTATGGCTACACCTTC.

DNA for the CDR3: TGTGCCAGCAGCCAGTCGACCAGGGTACGCGGAGAGCAGTACTTC. Encoded protein: CASSQSTRVRGEQYF. The gene calls are TRBV16 and TRBJ2-7, with TRBD1 as a possible D gene (5 bases). The CDR3 is 15 residues long. Per the germline V gene, CDR1 is KGHSY and CDR2 is FQNENV. V gave up 3 bases and J gave up 7 bases, with 19 bases separating them.

The V call is TRBV18, the J call TRBJ2-5; D unclear. The CDR3 length is 11 residues. Germline V gene sequence: CDR1 KGHSH, CDR2 LQKENI. Trimming shortened V by 6 bases and J by 0 bases, and 2 bases separated the two germline ends. This chain's CDR3 is CASSHQETQYF. The DNA of the CDR3 is TGTGCCAGCTCCCACCAAGAGACCCAGTACTTC.

This clone occurred once. The gene calls are TRBV5-1 and TRBJ2-3; TRBD2 agrees at 11 bases. V lost 1 base, J lost 4 bases, and 8 bases stayed unmatched. CDR1 and CDR2 (germline): SGHRS, YFSETQ. The CDR3 totals 17 residues. CDR3 sequence: CASSLLVPGLAADTQYF. The DNA of the CDR3 is TGCGCCAGCAGCTTGTTGGTCCCGGGACTAGCGGCAGATACGCAGTATTTT.

This chain joins TRBV7-3 and TRBJ1-1; 7 bases are a match to TRBD1. The CDR3 has 15 residues. Germline CDR1 and CDR2: SGHTA and FQGTGA. V was clipped by 1 base and J by 5 bases; unmatched bases: 7. CDR3 region: CASSLKAGGETEAFF. The CDR3 DNA is TGTGCCAGCAGCTTAAAGGCAGGGGGAGAGACTGAAGCTTTCTTT.

The genes are TRBV29-1 and TRBJ2-7, with D unresolved. Germline lookup yields CDR1 SQVTM and CDR2 ANQGSEA. This CDR3 has 12 amino acids. The V gene lost 1 base and the J gene lost 3 bases, with 7 bases spanning the gap. CDR3 residues: CSVEGSGYEQYF. The CDR3 DNA reads as TGCAGCGTTGAAGGGTCGGGCTACGAGCAGTACTTC.

The chain joins TRBV7-7 to TRBJ2-5; 9 bases fit TRBD2. The end of the DNA is better explained by TRBJ2-7, so the J call may be wrong. The CDR3 totals 15 residues. Germline CDR1 SSHAT, CDR2 FNYEAQ (reference sequence). CDR3 sequence (DNA): TGTGCCAGCAGCTCCCGTGGTAGCGGGGGCTACGAGCAGTACTTC. It codes for CASSSRGSGGYEQYF.

This chain uses TRBV28 with TRBJ2-7, with no clear D. Trimming cost V 1 base and J 2 bases, with 9 bases left between them. Germline loops: CDR1 MDHEN, CDR2 SYDVKM. This CDR3 has 14 amino acids. CDR3 protein: CASSLSSRTYEQYF. As DNA, the CDR3 is TGTGCCAGCAGTTTATCCTCGAGAACCTACGAGCAGTACTTC.

Here the CDR3 reads CSAASGSFPDTQYF. DNA of the CDR3: TGCAGCGCCGCTAGCGGGAGTTTCCCAGATACGCAGTATTTT. The chain is built from TRBV29-1 and TRBJ2-3, with 10 bases aligning to TRBD2. This CDR3 region has 14 residues. V dropped 7 bases and J dropped 4; count of bases not matched to a gene: 8. Germline-derived CDR1 and CDR2 are SQVTM and ANQGSEA.

The V gene is TRBV18, the J gene TRBJ1-2; 9 bases are a match to TRBD1. J was trimmed by 6 bases and V by 5 bases; bases with no gene match: 7. The V gene's germline CDR1 is KGHSH and CDR2 LQKENI. The CDR3 is 14 amino acids. CDR3 DNA: TGTGCCAGCTCAGATCGACAGGGGGAGAATGGCTACACCTTC. Its translation: CASSDRQGENGYTF.

Written as DNA, the CDR3 is TGTGCCAGCAGCTGGGCGGGACTACCCTACGAGCAGTACTTC. Protein: CASSWAGLPYEQYF. This chain connects TRBV11-1 to TRBJ2-7, with 7 bases that match TRBD2. CDR1 SGHAT and CDR2 FQDESV come from the germline V gene (reference sequence). The CDR3 has 14 amino acids. V lost 4 bases to trimming and J lost 2 bases; unmatched junction nucleotides: 5.

This clone occurred once. The rearrangement joins TRBV4-2 to TRBJ2-5; 9 bases are a match to TRBD1. Trimming cost V 1 base and J 3 bases; bases outside gene matches: 15. Germline V gene lookup returns CDR1 LGHNA and CDR2 YNFKEQ. CDR3 length equals 19 residues. CDR3 amino acids: CASSQGGTGRRGAKETQYF. The DNA for the CDR3 is TGTGCCAGCAGCCAAGGGGGGACAGGGCGACGGGGGGCGAAAGAGACCCAGTACTTC.